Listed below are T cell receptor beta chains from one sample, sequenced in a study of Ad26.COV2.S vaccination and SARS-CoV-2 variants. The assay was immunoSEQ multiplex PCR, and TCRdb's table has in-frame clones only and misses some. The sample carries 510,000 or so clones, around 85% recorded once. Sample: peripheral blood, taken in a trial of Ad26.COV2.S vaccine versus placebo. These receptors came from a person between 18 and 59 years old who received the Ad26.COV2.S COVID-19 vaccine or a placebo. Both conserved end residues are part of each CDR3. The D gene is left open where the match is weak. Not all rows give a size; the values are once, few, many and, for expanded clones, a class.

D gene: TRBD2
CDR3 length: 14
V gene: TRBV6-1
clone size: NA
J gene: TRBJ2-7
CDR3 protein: CASSEREASYEQYF
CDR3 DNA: TGTGCCAGCAGTGAGCGGGAGGCCTCCTACGAGCAGTACTTC

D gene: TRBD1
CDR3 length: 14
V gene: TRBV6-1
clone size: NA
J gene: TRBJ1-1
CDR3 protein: CASSDLGGGAEAFF
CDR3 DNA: TGTGCCAGCAGTGATTTAGGGGGCGGGGCTGAAGCTTTCTTT

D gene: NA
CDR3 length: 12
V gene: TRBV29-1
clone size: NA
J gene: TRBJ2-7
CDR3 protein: CSVGLGPHEQYF
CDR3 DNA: TGCAGCGTTGGCCTGGGTCCCCACGAGCAGTACTTC

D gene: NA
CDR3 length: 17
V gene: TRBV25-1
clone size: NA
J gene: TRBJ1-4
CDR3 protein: CASSEIRTGSANEKLFF
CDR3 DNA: TGTGCCAGCAGTGAAATCCGAACAGGGTCAGCTAATGAAAAACTGTTTTTT

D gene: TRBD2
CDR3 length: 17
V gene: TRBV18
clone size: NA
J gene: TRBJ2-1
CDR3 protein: CASSPLGTSGTYNEQFF
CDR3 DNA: TGTGCCAGCTCACCCCTTGGGACTAGCGGGACCTACAATGAGCAGTTCTTC

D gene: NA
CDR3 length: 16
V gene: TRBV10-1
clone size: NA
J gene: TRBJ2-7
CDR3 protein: CASSESMGTASYEQYF
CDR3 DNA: TGCGCCAGCAGTGAGTCGATGGGGACGGCCTCCTACGAGCAGTACTTC

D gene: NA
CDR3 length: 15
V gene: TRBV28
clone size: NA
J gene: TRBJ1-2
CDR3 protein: CASLRLRLGSYGYTF
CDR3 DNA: TGTGCCAGCCTCCGGCTCCGCCTTGGTAGCTATGGCTACACCTTC

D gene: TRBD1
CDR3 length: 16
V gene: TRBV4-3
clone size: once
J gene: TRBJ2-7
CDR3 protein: CASSRNFPGQGYEQYF
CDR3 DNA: TGCGCCAGCAGCCGAAACTTCCCAGGACAGGGGTACGAGCAGTACTTC

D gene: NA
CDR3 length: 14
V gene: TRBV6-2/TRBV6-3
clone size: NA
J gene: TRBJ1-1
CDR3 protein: CASSYLPGHGEAFF
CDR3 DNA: TGTGCCAGCAGTTACCTACCGGGACACGGAGAAGCTTTCTTT

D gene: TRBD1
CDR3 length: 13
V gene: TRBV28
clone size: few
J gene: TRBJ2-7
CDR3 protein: CASSLGQGYEQYF
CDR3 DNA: TGTGCCAGCAGCCTGGGACAGGGTTACGAGCAGTACTTC